The clone carrying this T cell receptor beta chain has ten or more counts. Its cognate antigen is unknown. This CDR3 region has 15 residues. Germline V gene lookup returns CDR1 DFQATT and CDR2 SNEGSKA (reference sequence). The V end was cut by 3 bases, the J end by 2 bases, with 14 bases between. Sample-barcoded 5' priming and a J-beta primer mix drove a second PCR of about 7 to 11 cycles. Through a template-switch adaptor with 12 random nucleotides, each cDNA molecule received a tag. TCRdb used MiXCR to reprocess the 5' RACE reads, holding one entry per CDR3 protein. The table records about 500,000 distinct CDR3 sequences, nearly 25% of them present only once. The sample comes from a study of blood T cells in healthy people across ages. The study, taken as a whole, reports: Age advanced and TCR beta diversity per million T cells fell, roughly linearly. The study found more naive CD4+ cells and higher diversity in long-lived than aged donors.

All donors came from Russia, were Caucasian and healthy, and spanned ages about 6 to 95. Separately, the same data were catalogued under a study of T cells of mothers and their children.

The sample taken for sequencing was blood. The sequence was obtained from a boy aged 5-17 years in good health. The rearrangement links TRBV20-1 to TRBJ2-1; the D is unclear. The chain's CDR3 is CSARHWGGTYNEQFF. CDR3 sequence (DNA): TGCAGTGCTAGGCACTGGGGTGGAACCTACAATGAGCAGTTCTTC.